This record covers a single T cell receptor (beta chain). This clonotype has ten or more counts. The antigen it recognizes is unknown. One end of the junction varies from germline; a read error may be responsible. This sample stems from a study of regulatory T cells in long-lasting Graves disease (dated by TCRdb to the early 2020s). Regarding the study in general: In the newly diagnosed Graves' disease group, patients had been taking antithyroid drugs for less than 3 months. Patients with persistent Graves' disease were compared with patients with newly diagnosed Graves' disease using TCR sequencing and RNA sequencing of peripheral blood. The study was registered as a clinical trial and conducted in China. A total of some 35 samples underwent TCR sequencing, from about 13 patients with persistent Graves' disease and approximately 20 patients with newly diagnosed Graves' disease.

According to the study, the label for this sample's time point signals: newly diagnosed GD, antithyroid drugs for less than 3 months. RNA was extracted from PBMCs in TRIzol for both TCR sequencing and RNA sequencing. The diagnosis of Graves' disease was made according to American Thyroid Association guidelines. Patients were recruited from an endocrinology department in Xi'an, China. Each patient gave approximately 10 milliliters of peripheral blood, collected in an EDTA anticoagulant tube. PBMCs were isolated by Ficoll Paque Plus density gradient separation without further T cell sorting. RNA quality was checked with an Agilent 2100 Bioanalyzer and agarose gel, and concentration with a NanoDrop 2000. From its cysteine to its phenylalanine, the CDR3 spans 14 amino acids. Just CDR3 DNA is preserved here, 42 bases in frame from base 1. For CDR1 and CDR2, the germline V gene lists MNHGY and SVAAGI. What the research found in general, with its limitations: Lower TCR Shannon entropy and fewer highly expanded clones were observed in persistent Graves' disease patients than in newly diagnosed patients, which suggested clonal expansion. The authors acknowledged the small sample size as a limitation that may reduce accuracy. Persistent patients shared more public clonotypes among themselves (over 2,500) than newly diagnosed patients did (approximately 900). Sequencing and analysis were limited to the TCR beta chain. Only peripheral blood was studied, because thyroid tissue, the primary lesion, was inaccessible. Preferential use of TRBV28, TRBJ1-2 and TRBJ2-5 was observed in persistent disease, whereas TRBV20-1 and TRBJ2-1 were favored in newly diagnosed disease.

Preparation of the library involved multiplex PCR. The data were produced on an Illumina HiSeq 4000. iRepertoire HTBI primers and Arm-PCR amplification of CDR3 regions were used to construct TCR beta libraries. PCR products were gel purified before sequencing. The authors processed their data as follows. Gene usage analysis of CDR3 amino acid clonotypes relied on the approximately 60 TRBV and fewer than 15 TRBJ segments identified across samples. COPE and FqMerger were used to merge filtered high-quality paired reads into contigs. Contigs were aligned with BLAST to IMGT TRBV, TRBD and TRBJ reference genes, and CDR3 was defined per IMGT. Any clonotype with a frequency above 0.1% was counted as a highly expanded clone. Repertoire diversity was measured by Shannon entropy, and V-J evenness by the Gini coefficient. A clonotype was considered public if more than one individual shared it. TCRdb ran its own pipeline on the public reads, namely fastp trimming at Q25 and MiXCR clone calling, and kept in-frame beta chains. Every CDR3 protein is listed once, alongside the most common genes and DNA of its rows. TCRdb assigned the V and J calls; the authors' analysis was not used. The sample has about 460,000 distinct CDR3 sequences on record, about 15% of them singletons. The ten largest clonotypes hold 17% of the sample.

These data also formed part of another study, on T cells in Graves' hyperthyroidism and ophthalmopathy. From the second report: A patient counted as having stable Graves' hyperthyroidism if no progression to ophthalmopathy occurred over 18 months of follow-up. The hyperthyroidism patients were between 18 and 65 years old and newly diagnosed, with a disease duration of less than 2 months. Patients with uncontrolled infections, other autoimmune diseases, pregnancy or lactation were excluded. Diagnoses relied on clinical symptoms, serum thyroxine and TRAb, thyroid ultrasound and orbital computed tomography. For the first round of RT-PCR on the TCR CDR3, the HTBI primer set was used together with the Qiagen OneStep RT-PCR kit. Most expanded thyroid clonotypes (frequency above 0.001) were also detected in blood, a finding suggesting that blood repertoires may reflect thyroid immune responses. Ophthalmopathy was separated from stable hyperthyroidism by a 13 V-J signature model, with about 86% sensitivity and roughly 84% specificity obtained in cross-validation and 80%/75% obtained in testing. In validation, progression to ophthalmopathy was predicted by the model with nearly 71% sensitivity and nearly 75% specificity, a median of approximately 6.5 months before onset. A discovery cohort of approximately 100 patients, roughly 45 with Graves' ophthalmopathy and approximately 60 with stable Graves' hyperthyroidism, was used to find distinguishing TCR V-J signatures. Whether ophthalmopathy could be predicted prospectively was tested in an independent validation cohort made up of under 20 hyperthyroidism patients plus 17 patients who later progressed to ophthalmopathy. The approximately 98 discovery patients were randomly divided into training and test sets at a 7:3 ratio. Thyroid tissue and blood T-cell repertoires from about 6 Graves' hyperthyroidism patients were also compared in the study. Once sampling was done, hyperthyroidism patients were given methimazole at a starting dose of 30 mg daily, whereas ophthalmopathy patients were given high-dose intravenous methylprednisolone. Libraries were constructed in a second round of multiplex PCR, after which size selection and purification were carried out. Sequencing of the libraries was done on an Illumina HiSeq2000 using paired-end 100 bp reads. SOAPnuke was used to process the raw data, throwing out any read that contained adapters or uncalled bases, had a mean Phred below 15, or lacked an exact constant-primer or identifier match. COPE v1.2.5 was used to merge high-quality paired reads, and clonotypes were defined as unique nucleotide sequences. Clonotypes were aligned to IMGT TRBV, TRBD and TRBJ reference segments using MiTCR v1.1. Analysis was restricted to V-J combinations with a frequency above 0.0001, which covered just over 98% of repertoires. A TCS score was defined as the ratio between F50 (clonal expansion) and ExV (chaos), using BLOSUM62-based TCRdist between CDR3 peptides within each V-J. Welch's t-statistics and random forest reduced around 510 V-J features to 10 to 15, which were used in a naive Bayes classifier (R e1071). No statistical method was used to fix the sample size in advance, and group allocation was not hidden from the investigators. According to the paper, TCR Vbeta CDR3 sequencing was carried out on over 130 peripheral blood samples, which came from fewer than 50 ophthalmopathy, under 80 hyperthyroidism and around 17 progressor patients.

The sequence joins TRBV6-9 to TRBJ2-1, with the D gene possibly TRBD1 or TRBD2, each one fitting 5 bases. This material consisted of peripheral blood mononuclear cells (PBMCs), taken at new diagnosis, from a patient treated with antithyroid drugs. This clonotype originated in a woman between 50 and 59 years old with Graves disease. Donor details come from another sample of the same person, matched by shared clones. The sequenced DNA: TGCGCCAGCAGTGTCAGGGCCGGGGCCAATGAGCAGTTCTTC. Its translation reads: CASSVRAGANEQFF.